One T cell receptor (beta chain) is described in this entry. This CDR3 comprises 14 residues. V was clipped by 1 base and J by 9 bases, with 10 bases between them. Germline V gene lookup returns CDR1 SGHAT and CDR2 FQNNGV. This record comes from a study of cytomegalovirus exposure and HLA in healthy donors. PCR was performed using 60 Vbeta and 13 Jbeta primers. Some clones are missing from TCRdb's copy, which holds only in-frame ones; the method was immunoSEQ multiplex PCR. The sample records 130,000 to 150,000 clones, about three quarters being singletons. V and J are TRBV11-2 and TRBJ1-6, with a possible D match to TRBD1 (5 bases). Material: PBMCs. The receptor was derived from a man aged 35 to 55 in good health and CMV-seropositive. CDR3 DNA: TGTGCCAGCAGCTTAGGGTACGGGGGTTCACCCCTCCACTTT. Encoded protein: CASSLGYGGSPLHF.